Listed below are T cell receptor beta chains from one sample, sequenced in a study of STAT5B mutations in CD4+ large granular lymphocyte leukemia. Here immunoSEQ multiplex PCR was the method, and the copy in TCRdb shows in-frame clones only, minus some. The sample gives over 30,000 clones, 76% of which show up once; about 7% is in the top ten. The sequencing input was CD4+ T cells from blood buffy coats. The receptors stem from a human donor in good health. Both conserved end residues are part of each CDR3. A D gene is named only where the DNA matches it firmly. Size values are once, few and many counts, or a class for expanded clones, and some rows have none.

>TRBV27|TRBJ1-1|-|-
TGTGCCAGCAGTTTTCAGTTCTCCACTGAAGCTTTCTTT
CASSFQFSTEAFF
>TRBV7-2|TRBJ2-3|-|-
TGTGCCAGCACCTCCACAGATACGCAGTATTTT
CASTSTDTQYF
>TRBV9|TRBJ1-4|-|-
TGTGCCAGCAGCGTAGTGGGAGGGACTTCTGAAAAACTGTTTTTT
CASSVVGGTSEKLFF
>TRBV7-3|TRBJ2-1|few|-
TGTGCCAGCAGCTTAATGATCGGGGCCAGGGTAAATGAGCAGTTCTTC
CASSLMIGARVNEQFF
>TRBV14|TRBJ1-2|-|-
TGTGCCAGCAGGCGGTCCGGGCTGAACTATGGCTACACCTTC
CASRRSGLNYGYTF
>TRBV9|TRBJ2-2|few|TRBD1
TGTGCCAGCAGCGACCGACAGGGGACGGGCGGGGAGCTGTTTTTT
CASSDRQGTGGELFF
>TRBV25-1|TRBJ1-3|-|-
TGTGCCAGCAGTGTAATGAGCCTCGGTTACTCTGGAAACACCATATATTTT
CASSVMSLGYSGNTIYF
>TRBV7-9|TRBJ1-2|few|TRBD1
TGTGCCAGCAGCGTTCCGGGACAGGGTGCTGGCTACACCTTC
CASSVPGQGAGYTF
>TRBV7-7|TRBJ1-1|few|TRBD1
TGTGCCAGCAGCTCGCGACAGGGTGCTGAAGCTTTCTTT
CASSSRQGAEAFF
>TRBV14|TRBJ2-2|-|TRBD1
TGTGCCAGCAGTCCAGGGGGCGAGGTCGGGGAGCTGTTTTTT
CASSPGGEVGELFF
>TRBV11-1|TRBJ2-1|-|-
TGTGCCAGCATAAGTGCGTCCTACAATGAGCAGTTCTTC
CASISASYNEQFF
>TRBV4-3|TRBJ2-5|-|TRBD2
TGCGCCAGCAGCCAAGGAGGACTAGCAGGGAGGGGGGAGACCCAGTACTTC
CASSQGGLAGRGETQYF
>TRBV5-1|TRBJ2-1|-|-
TGCGCCAGCAGCCCGGGGGCTAACTCCTACAATGAGCAGTTCTTC
CASSPGANSYNEQFF
>TRBV5-1|TRBJ2-1|-|TRBD2
TGCGCCAGCAGCATACTAGCGGGAGCTTACAATGAGCAGTTCTTC
CASSILAGAYNEQFF
>TRBV6-1|TRBJ1-5|-|-
TGTGCCAGCAAAAGGGGTAGGGAGAGCAATCAGCCCCAGCATTTT
CASKRGRESNQPQHF
>TRBV6-6|TRBJ1-5|-|-
TGTGCCAGCAGTTACGGACAGTTGTATAGCAATCAGCCCCAGCATTTT
CASSYGQLYSNQPQHF
>TRBV28|TRBJ1-1|once|-
TGTGCCAGCAGTTTAGGTACGGCAGCTTTCTTT
CASSLGTAAFF
>TRBV7-9|TRBJ1-2|-|-
TGTGCCAGCAGCTTAACCGGTGGGGAAGGCCAGGCTGGCTACACCTTC
CASSLTGGEGQAGYTF
>TRBV2|TRBJ2-7|-|-
TGTGCCAGCAAGGTCTGGGGGAGAGGGGGCGAGCAGTACTTC
CASKVWGRGGEQYF
>TRBV4-2|TRBJ1-1|few|TRBD1
TGTGCCAGCAGCCAAATGACAGGGATGATGAACACTGAAGCTTTCTTT
CASSQMTGMMNTEAFF
>TRBV18|TRBJ2-6|-|TRBD1
TGTGCCAGCTCACCCGCGAAAAGGACAGGCAGCTCTGGGGCCAACGTCCTGACTTTC
CASSPAKRTGSSGANVLTF
>TRBV6-6|TRBJ2-1|-|TRBD2
TGTGCCAGCTCCATTAGCGGGAGGGTAGGTGAGCAGTTCTTC
CASSISGRVGEQFF
>TRBV10-1|TRBJ2-7|-|-
TGCGCCAGCAGCCCCAGTGTGGACTACGAGCAGTACTTC
CASSPSVDYEQYF
>TRBV2|TRBJ2-1|-|TRBD1
TGTGCCGGCAAAAGGACAGGGGTGTCCAATGAGCAGTTCTTC
CAGKRTGVSNEQFF
>TRBV15|TRBJ1-4|-|-
TGTGCCACCAGCCGTCGCGGGGCGGCTAATGAAAAACTGTTTTTT
CATSRRGAANEKLFF
>TRBV19|TRBJ2-1|once|TRBD2
TGTGCCAGTAGGACTAGCGCGGCCTACAATGAGCAGTTCTTC
CASRTSAAYNEQFF
>TRBV18|TRBJ2-5|-|TRBD1
TGTGCCAGCTCACTTGGGACAGCTCAAGAGACCCAGTACTTC
CASSLGTAQETQYF